The rows below give T cell receptor beta chains drawn from one sample of a study of T cells in Graves' hyperthyroidism and ophthalmopathy. TCRdb analysed the multiplex PCR reads with MiXCR anew, one entry per CDR3 protein. Of a few hundred thousand distinct CDR3 sequences listed, around 14% are singletons. Sequencing used blood. These receptors were collected from a woman in her twenties or thirties with Graves' hyperthyroidism. The CDR3 runs from the conserved cysteine through the conserved F or W. A D gene is named only where the DNA matches it firmly. The size entry is marked missing in some rows and otherwise reads once, few, many or a size class.

D	size	V	J	DNA	CDR3
-	-	TRBV5-5	TRBJ1-6	TGTGCCAGCAGCTTGGACGGGGGTGGTAGCTCACCCCTCCACTTT	CASSLDGGGSSPLHF
-	few	TRBV7-9	TRBJ2-1	TGTGCCAGCAGCTTAAGGGGGTTAAGGGACAATGAGCAGTTCTTC	CASSLRGLRDNEQFF
-	many	TRBV5-1	TRBJ1-5	TGCGCCAGCAGCGCGTTACCGGGACGGGGAGATCAGCCCCAGCATTTT	CASSALPGRGDQPQHF
-	many	TRBV7-3	TRBJ2-5	TGTGCCAGCAGGCAAGGACAGACACAAGAGACCCAGTACTTC	CASRQGQTQETQYF
TRBD2	-	TRBV9	TRBJ2-5	TGTGCCAGCAGCGTAGCGCCACTAGCGGGAGAGACCCAGTACTTC	CASSVAPLAGETQYF
-	-	TRBV29-1	TRBJ2-5	TGCAGCGTTGTGCCAAAAGAGACCCAGTACTTC	CSVVPKETQYF
TRBD2	many	TRBV7-2	TRBJ2-3	TGTGCCAGCAGCTTTGGGGGGGGACCACAAAGCACAGATACGCAGTATTTT	CASSFGGGPQSTDTQYF
-	few	TRBV30	TRBJ1-2	TGTGCCTGGAGTCCAGACAGGATCTACACCTTC	CAWSPDRIYTF
TRBD1	many	TRBV19	TRBJ1-5	TGTGCCAGTAGTATGGGACAGGGGGCGTTTCAGCCCCAGCATTTT	CASSMGQGAFQPQHF
-	-	TRBV3-1	TRBJ2-7	TGTGCCAGCAGCCAAGATAGAACGGAGGCGATCTACGAGCAGTACTTC	CASSQDRTEAIYEQYF
TRBD2	few	TRBV4-2	TRBJ2-4	TGTGCCAGCAGCCAAGCCCGGGGACTAGCGGGATCCAAAAACATTCAGTACTTC	CASSQARGLAGSKNIQYF
-	-	TRBV2	TRBJ2-1	TGTGCCAGCAGTGGGCGACAGGACGTACCGGGGAATGAGCAGTTCTTC	CASSGRQDVPGNEQFF
-	-	TRBV14	TRBJ1-5	TGTGCCAGCAGCCAATCGGAGAATCAGCCCCAGCATTTT	CASSQSENQPQHF
-	-	TRBV27	TRBJ2-1	TGTGCCAGCAGGATACTAGTCTTGGCGAATGAGCAGTTCTTC	CASRILVLANEQFF
TRBD1	many	TRBV28	TRBJ1-4	TGTGCCAGCAGTTATCGACAGGGGACTAATGAAAAACTGTTTTTT	CASSYRQGTNEKLFF
-	-	TRBV28	TRBJ2-1	TGTGCCACGAGTGCGGTCTACAATGAGCAGTTCTTC	CATSAVYNEQFF
TRBD2	many	TRBV20-1	TRBJ2-7	TGCAGTGCTAGGTACCCTAGCGGGGTCTACGAGCAGTACTTC	CSARYPSGVYEQYF
-	many	TRBV18	TRBJ2-3	TGTGCCAGCTCCGCTGATGGTGGGGTTACGCAGTATTTT	CASSADGGVTQYF
-	few	TRBV5-5	TRBJ2-5	TGTGCCAGCAGCTTTCTCATCCCTTCTTTGTACCAAGAGACCCAGTACTTC	CASSFLIPSLYQETQYF
-	many	TRBV5-1	TRBJ1-2	TGCGCCAGCAGCTTGGAACAGCCGAGTGGCTACACCTTC	CASSLEQPSGYTF
-	few	TRBV7-7	TRBJ1-1	TGTGCTAGCAGCTTAGGGAGGGCAGCCTTAGCTTTCTTT	CASSLGRAALAFF
-	-	TRBV20-1	TRBJ2-7	TGCAGTGGACGGAGGGCATTCGAGGGTAATCCCTACGAGCGGTACTTC	CSGRRAFEGNPYERYF
TRBD2	many	TRBV5-1	TRBJ2-1	TGCGCCAGCAGCTTGGTGCGGGAGGGGGGCAATGAGCAGTTCTTC	CASSLVREGGNEQFF
TRBD2	many	TRBV30	TRBJ2-1	TGTGCCTGGAGTGGACTAGCGGGAGGGTCCAATGAGCAGTTCTTC	CAWSGLAGGSNEQFF
TRBD1	many	TRBV3-1	TRBJ2-1	TGTGCCAGCAGCCAGGACAGTGGGGGACAGGGCGATGAGCAGTTCTTC	CASSQDSGGQGDEQFF
-	many	TRBV18	TRBJ2-1	TGTGCCAGCTCACCACAGGGGGAAGGCTCCTACAATGAGCAGTTCTTC	CASSPQGEGSYNEQFF
TRBD1	many	TRBV9	TRBJ1-2	TGTGCCAGCAGCGCGGGACAGGGGGTAAATGGCTACACCTTC	CASSAGQGVNGYTF
-	-	TRBV25-1	TRBJ2-5	TGTGCCAGCACCCCGGGGCAGGGGAAAAAAGAGACCCAGTACTTC	CASTPGQGKKETQYF
TRBD1	-	TRBV5-8	TRBJ1-2	TGCGCCAGCAGCGCTACAGGGGCCTATGGCTACACCTTC	CASSATGAYGYTF
-	many	TRBV2	TRBJ2-7	TGTGCCAGCAAAATAGACACCTTCTACGAGCAGTACTTC	CASKIDTFYEQYF
TRBD1	few	TRBV4-2	TRBJ2-4	TGTGCCAGCAGCCCCGGACAGGGGGTTGCCAAAAACATTCAGTACTTC	CASSPGQGVAKNIQYF
-	many	TRBV27	TRBJ2-7	TGTGCCAGCAGTTTAGGCTTAGCACCCTACGAGCAGTACTTC	CASSLGLAPYEQYF